This paragraph covers one T cell receptor beta chain sequence. V dropped 5 bases and J dropped 5; count of bases not matched to a gene: 3. CDR1 and CDR2 (germline): MNHEY, SMNVEV (reference sequence). The CDR3 spans 15 residues. The sample belongs to a study of blood T cell repertoires in COVID-19. As handled by the study authors: Amplification from reference gene primers served as the basis for estimated nucleated cell counts. TCRdb keeps only in-frame clones here, not all; method: immunoSEQ multiplex PCR. V and J calls and clone size are as listed in that table; D and trimming were resolved from the DNA. Of 100,000 to 120,000 clones in the sample, around 90% were seen once.

This receptor was identified in a woman aged 45-65 years with acute or convalescent COVID-19. This sequence joins TRBV27 and TRBJ2-1, with 13 bases fitting TRBD2. The sample taken for sequencing was peripheral blood. The CDR3 DNA is TGTGCCAGCAGTCTACTAGCGGGAGGGCACAATGAGCAGTTCTTC. Residues: CASSLLAGGHNEQFF.